The TCR delta chain described here comes from a study of gamma-delta chains in newborns, infants, children. Study overall: Microbial exposure reportedly drives polyclonal innate γδ T cell expansion after birth.

This clone was seen more than once but under ten times. One base separates it from a far larger clone, so it is likely a read error. This sample also contains other DNA sequences that code for the same CDR3. This CDR3 is built from 18 residues. The V and J ends lost 3 bases and 0 bases, in that order; junction bases with no gene match: 12. Germline V gene data show CDR1 as GEAIGNYY and CDR2 as EKD. TCRdb repeated clone calling on the reads with CATT. The sample consists of 5,000 or so delta-chain clones, less than 3.5% of them appearing once. The receptor was isolated from a child who was a newborn, infant or young child, either healthy, febrile or measles-vaccinated (not recorded which). The chain employs TRDV2 and TRDJ2; 7 bases align to TRDD3. Input material: blood. This CDR3 reads CACDPRYWGSALTAQLFF. DNA of the CDR3: TGTGCCTGTGACCCTCGGTACTGGGGATCAGCTTTGACAGCACAACTCTTCTTT.